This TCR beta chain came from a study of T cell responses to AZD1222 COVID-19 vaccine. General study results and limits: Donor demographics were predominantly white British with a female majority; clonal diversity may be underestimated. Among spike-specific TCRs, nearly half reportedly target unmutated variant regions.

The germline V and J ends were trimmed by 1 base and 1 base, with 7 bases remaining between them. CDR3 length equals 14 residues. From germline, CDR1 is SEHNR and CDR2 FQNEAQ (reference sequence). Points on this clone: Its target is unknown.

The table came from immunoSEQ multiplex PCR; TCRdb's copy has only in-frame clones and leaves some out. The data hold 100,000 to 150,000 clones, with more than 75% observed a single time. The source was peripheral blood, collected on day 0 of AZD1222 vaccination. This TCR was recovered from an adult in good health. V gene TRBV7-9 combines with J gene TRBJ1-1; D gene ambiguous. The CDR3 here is CASSLVDRNTEAFF. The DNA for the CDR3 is TGTGCCAGCAGCTTAGTGGACCGGAACACTGAAGCTTTCTTT.